This passage covers 6 T cell receptor beta chains from one sample sequenced in a study of T-cell reconstitution after alpha-beta-depleted transplantation in children. Preparation of the TCRbeta library involved a method that used unique molecular identifiers. Via MiXCR, TCRdb re-called the PCR reads, giving one row per CDR3 protein. The data contain a few hundred thousand distinct CDR3 sequences, over 9.5% of them singletons. The starting material was PBMCs from the stem cell graft donor, obtained from the stem cell graft. Receptors were obtained from a human donor who donated a stem cell graft to a child with SCID.

This clonotype was recorded many times. V is TRBV7-2 and J is TRBJ1-1; D not resolved. Trimming removed 1 base at V and 0 bases at J, with 9 bases between. Germline values: CDR1 SGHTA, CDR2 FQGNSA. The CDR3 loop spans 15 amino acids. The CDR3 nucleotides are TGTGCCAGCAGCTTAGTAAATACCGTGAACACTGAAGCTTTCTTT. Translation: CASSLVNTVNTEAFF.

This clonotype was counted ten times or more. Relative to the germline gene, one junction end is altered; a read error may explain this. The CDR3 DNA is TGCAGTGCTCGGGACGGCCCCTTC. Encoded protein: CSARDGPF. The chain joins TRBV20-1 to TRBJ1-2; weak D call: TRBD1 (5 bases). Germline CDR1 DFQATT, CDR2 SNEGSKA (reference sequence). The CDR3 is made up of 8 amino acids.

This clonotype was detected ten times or more. Written as DNA, the CDR3 is TGTGCCAGCCTCGAAAGGGAAAAACTGTTTTTT. Translation gives CASLEREKLFF. This chain joins TRBV28 and TRBJ1-4; D uncertain. The CDR3 spans 11 residues. Germline V gives CDR1 MDHEN, CDR2 SYDVKM. V shed 8 bases and J shed 8 bases, with 9 bases lying between them.

This clonotype has ten or more counts. The V gene is TRBV12-3 or TRBV12-4, the J gene TRBJ2-5; 9 bases align to TRBD1. The junction had 7 bases not matched to a gene; V was cut back by 7 bases and J by 10 bases. The CDR3 loop spans 12 amino acids. The CDR3, as DNA: TGTGCCAGCACCCGGACAGGGGCGTTCCAGTACTTC. Translated: CASTRTGAFQYF.

This clonotype was seen at least ten times. This chain uses TRBV7-2 with TRBJ1-2; tentative D call: TRBD1 (5 bases). V was clipped by 4 bases and J by 2 bases, with 14 bases between them. The length of the CDR3 is 15 residues. CDR1 and CDR2 (germline): SGHTA, FQGNSA. CDR3 coding DNA: TGTGCCAGCAGCTCCATCAGGGCGGCCAACTATGGCTACACCTTC. Protein product: CASSSIRAANYGYTF.

This clonotype has at least ten counts. The chain joins TRBV7-9 to TRBJ1-3; 8 bases match TRBD1. This CDR3 region has 16 residues. Looked up from germline, CDR1 is SEHNR and CDR2 is FQNEAQ (reference sequence). Unmatched junction bases numbered 8, after V lost 5 bases and J lost 2 bases. The CDR3 protein is CASSRRKDRAGNTIYF. CDR3 nucleotides: TGTGCCAGCAGCCGAAGAAAGGACAGGGCTGGAAACACCATATATTTT.